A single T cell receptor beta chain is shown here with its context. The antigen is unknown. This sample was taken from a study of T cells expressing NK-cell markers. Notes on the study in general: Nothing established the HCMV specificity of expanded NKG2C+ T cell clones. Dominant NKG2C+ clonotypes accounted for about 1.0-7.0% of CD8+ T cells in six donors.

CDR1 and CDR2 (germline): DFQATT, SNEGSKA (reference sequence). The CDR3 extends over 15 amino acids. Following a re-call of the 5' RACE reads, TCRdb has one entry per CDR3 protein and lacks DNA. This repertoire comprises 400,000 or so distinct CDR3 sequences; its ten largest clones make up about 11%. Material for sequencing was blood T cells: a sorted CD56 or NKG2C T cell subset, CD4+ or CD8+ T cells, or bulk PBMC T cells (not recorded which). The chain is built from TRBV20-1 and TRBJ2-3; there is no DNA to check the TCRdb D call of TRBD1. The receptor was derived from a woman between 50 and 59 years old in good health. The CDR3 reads CSANRANTRTDTQYF.